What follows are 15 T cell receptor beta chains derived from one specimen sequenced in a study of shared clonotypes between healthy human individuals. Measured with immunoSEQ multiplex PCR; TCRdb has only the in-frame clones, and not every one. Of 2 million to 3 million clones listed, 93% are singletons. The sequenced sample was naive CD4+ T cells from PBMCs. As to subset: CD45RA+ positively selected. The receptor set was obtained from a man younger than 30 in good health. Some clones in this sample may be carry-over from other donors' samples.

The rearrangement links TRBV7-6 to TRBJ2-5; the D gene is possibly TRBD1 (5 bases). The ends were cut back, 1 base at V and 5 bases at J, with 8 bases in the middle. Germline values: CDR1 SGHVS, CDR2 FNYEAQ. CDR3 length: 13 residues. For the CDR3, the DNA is TGTGCCAGCAGCTTAGTCAGGGATGAGACCCAGTACTTC. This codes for CASSLVRDETQYF. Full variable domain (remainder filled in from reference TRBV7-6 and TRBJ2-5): GAGVSQSPRYKVTKRGQDVALRCDPISGHVSLYWYRQALGQGPEFLTYFNYEAQQDKSGLPNDRFSAERPEGSISTLTIQRTEQRDSAMYRCASSLVRDETQYFGPGTRLLVL.

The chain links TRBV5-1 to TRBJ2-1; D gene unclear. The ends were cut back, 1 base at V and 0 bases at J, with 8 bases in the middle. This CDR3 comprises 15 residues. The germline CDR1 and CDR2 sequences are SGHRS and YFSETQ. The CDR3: CASSLMQSSYNEQFF. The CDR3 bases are TGCGCCAGCAGCTTGATGCAGAGCTCCTACAATGAGCAGTTCTTC.

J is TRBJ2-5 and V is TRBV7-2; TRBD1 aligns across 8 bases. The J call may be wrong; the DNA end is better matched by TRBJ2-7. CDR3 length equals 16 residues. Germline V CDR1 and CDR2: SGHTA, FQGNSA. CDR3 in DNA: TGTGCCAGCAGCCCAGGGGGCCACAGGTACCTCTCCGAGCAGTACTTC. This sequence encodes CASSPGGHRYLSEQYF.

This CDR3 reads CASSEWRDTQETQYF. CDR3 nucleotides: TGTGCCAGCAGTGAGTGGAGGGACACTCAAGAGACCCAGTACTTC. The V gene is TRBV6-1, the J gene TRBJ2-5; D tentatively fits TRBD1 or TRBD2 (6 bases each). The length of the CDR3 is 15 residues. V lost 3 bases and J 2 bases, leaving 13 bases between the germline ends. CDR1 is MNHNS, CDR2 SASEGT, per germline.

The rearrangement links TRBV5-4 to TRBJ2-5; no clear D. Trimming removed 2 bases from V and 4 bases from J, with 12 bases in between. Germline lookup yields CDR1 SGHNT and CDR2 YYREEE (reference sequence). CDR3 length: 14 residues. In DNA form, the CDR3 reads TGTGCCAGCAGCTTCGCTCACGGGCCAGAGACCCAGTACTTC. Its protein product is CASSFAHGPETQYF.

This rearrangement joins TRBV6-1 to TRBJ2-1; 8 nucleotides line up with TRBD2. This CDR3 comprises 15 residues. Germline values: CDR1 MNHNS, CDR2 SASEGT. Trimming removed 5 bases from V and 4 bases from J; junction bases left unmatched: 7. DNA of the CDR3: TGTGCCAGCAGTCCTACGGGACTAGGTTACAATGAGCAGTTCTTC. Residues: CASSPTGLGYNEQFF.

The CDR3 protein is CASSPSRDSPLHF. The CDR3 nucleotides are TGTGCCAGCAGCCCATCCCGGGATTCACCCCTCCACTTT. The J gene is TRBJ1-6, the V gene TRBV7-8; D unclear. Trimming stripped 5 bases from V and 8 bases from J, with 10 bases between. The CDR3 length is 13 residues. Germline lookup yields CDR1 SGHVS and CDR2 FQNEAQ.

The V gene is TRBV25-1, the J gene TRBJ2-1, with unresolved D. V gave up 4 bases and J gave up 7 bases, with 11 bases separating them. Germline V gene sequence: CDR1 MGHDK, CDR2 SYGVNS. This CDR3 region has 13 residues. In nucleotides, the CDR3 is TGTGCCAGCAGTGCTAGACAAGGGAATGAGCAGTTCTTC. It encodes CASSARQGNEQFF.

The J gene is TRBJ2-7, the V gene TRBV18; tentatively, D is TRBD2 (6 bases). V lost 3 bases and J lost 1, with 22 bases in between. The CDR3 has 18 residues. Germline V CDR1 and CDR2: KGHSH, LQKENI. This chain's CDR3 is CASSPTLNSAGGSYEQYF. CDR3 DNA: TGTGCCAGCTCACCCACCCTCAATTCTGCCGGAGGGTCCTACGAGCAGTACTTC. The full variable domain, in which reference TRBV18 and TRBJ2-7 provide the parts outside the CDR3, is NAGVMQNPRHLVRRRGQEARLRCSPMKGHSHVYWYRQLPEEGLKFMVYLQKENIIDESGMPKERFSAEFPKEGPSILRIQQVVRGDSAAYFCASSPTLNSAGGSYEQYFGPGTRLTVT.

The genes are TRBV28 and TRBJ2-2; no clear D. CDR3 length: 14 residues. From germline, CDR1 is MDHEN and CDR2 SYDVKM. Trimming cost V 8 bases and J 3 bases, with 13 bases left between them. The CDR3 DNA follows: TGTGCCAGCGTCGGTGATTTTTACACCGGGGAGCTGTTTTTT. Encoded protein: CASVGDFYTGELFF.

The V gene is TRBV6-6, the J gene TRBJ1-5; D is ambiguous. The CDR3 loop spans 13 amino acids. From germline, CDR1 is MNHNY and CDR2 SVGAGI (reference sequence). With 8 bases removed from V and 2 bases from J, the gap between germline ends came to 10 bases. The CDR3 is CASSDGGNQPQHF. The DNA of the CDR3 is TGTGCCAGCTCGGACGGGGGCAATCAGCCCCAGCATTTT.

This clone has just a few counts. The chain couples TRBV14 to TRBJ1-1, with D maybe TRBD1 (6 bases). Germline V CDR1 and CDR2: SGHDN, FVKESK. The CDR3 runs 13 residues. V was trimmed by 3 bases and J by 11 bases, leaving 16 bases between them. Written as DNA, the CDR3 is TGTGCCAGCAGCCAGGATTACAGGGCGGGGGCTTTCTTT. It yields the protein CASSQDYRAGAFF.

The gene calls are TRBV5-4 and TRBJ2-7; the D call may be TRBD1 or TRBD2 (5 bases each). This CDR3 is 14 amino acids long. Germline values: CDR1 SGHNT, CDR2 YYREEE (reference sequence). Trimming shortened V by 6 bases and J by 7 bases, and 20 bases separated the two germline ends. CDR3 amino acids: CASTASIGTGEQYF. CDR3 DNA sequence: TGTGCCAGCACCGCGTCCATAGGGACGGGGGAGCAGTACTTC.

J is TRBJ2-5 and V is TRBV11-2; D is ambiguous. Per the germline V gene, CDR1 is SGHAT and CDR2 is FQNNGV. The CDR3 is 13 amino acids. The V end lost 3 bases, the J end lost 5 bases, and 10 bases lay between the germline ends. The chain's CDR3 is CASSLYRMETQYF. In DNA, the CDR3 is TGTGCCAGCAGCTTGTATCGTATGGAGACCCAGTACTTC.

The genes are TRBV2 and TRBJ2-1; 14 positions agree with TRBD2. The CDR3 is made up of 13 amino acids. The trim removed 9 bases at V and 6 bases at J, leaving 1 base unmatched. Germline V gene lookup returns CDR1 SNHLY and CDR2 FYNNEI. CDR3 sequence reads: CARTSGRANEQFF. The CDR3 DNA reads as TGTGCCAGGACTAGCGGGAGGGCCAATGAGCAGTTCTTC.